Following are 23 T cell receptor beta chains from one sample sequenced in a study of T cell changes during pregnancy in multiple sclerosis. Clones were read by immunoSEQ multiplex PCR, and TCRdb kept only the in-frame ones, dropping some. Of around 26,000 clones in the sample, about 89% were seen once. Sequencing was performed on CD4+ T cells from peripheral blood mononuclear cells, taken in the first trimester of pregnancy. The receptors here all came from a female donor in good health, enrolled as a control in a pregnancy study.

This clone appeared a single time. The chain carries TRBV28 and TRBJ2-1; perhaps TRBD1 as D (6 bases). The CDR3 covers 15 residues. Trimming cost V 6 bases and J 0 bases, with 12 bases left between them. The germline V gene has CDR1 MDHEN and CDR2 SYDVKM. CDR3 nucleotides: TGTGCCAGCAGCACAACAGGGAGCTCCTACAATGAGCAGTTCTTC. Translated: CASSTTGSSYNEQFF. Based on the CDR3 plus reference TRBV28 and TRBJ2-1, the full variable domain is DVKVTQSSRYLVKRTGEKVFLECVQDMDHENMFWYRQDPGLGLRLIYFSYDVKMKEKGDIPEGYSVSREKKERFSLILESASTNQTSMYLCASSTTGSSYNEQFFGPGTRLTVL.

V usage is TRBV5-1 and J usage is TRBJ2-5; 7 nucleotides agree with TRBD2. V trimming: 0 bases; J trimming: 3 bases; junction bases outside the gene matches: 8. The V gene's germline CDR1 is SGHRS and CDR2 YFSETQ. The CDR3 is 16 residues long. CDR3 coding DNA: TGCGCCAGCAGCTTGGCGGGGCGGGGGTTGGAAGAGACCCAGTACTTC. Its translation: CASSLAGRGLEETQYF.

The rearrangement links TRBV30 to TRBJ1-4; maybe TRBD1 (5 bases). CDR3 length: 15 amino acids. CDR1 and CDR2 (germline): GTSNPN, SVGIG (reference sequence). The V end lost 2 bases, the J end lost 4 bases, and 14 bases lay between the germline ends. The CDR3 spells CAWSKGSGFNEKLFF. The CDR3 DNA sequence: TGTGCCTGGAGTAAGGGGTCCGGCTTTAATGAAAAACTGTTTTTT.

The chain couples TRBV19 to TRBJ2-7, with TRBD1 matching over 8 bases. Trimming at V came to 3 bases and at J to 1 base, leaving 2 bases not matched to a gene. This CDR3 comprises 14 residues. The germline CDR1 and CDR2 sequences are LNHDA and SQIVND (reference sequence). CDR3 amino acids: CASSIRGQSYEQYF. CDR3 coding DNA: TGTGCCAGTAGTATCAGGGGGCAATCCTACGAGCAGTACTTC.

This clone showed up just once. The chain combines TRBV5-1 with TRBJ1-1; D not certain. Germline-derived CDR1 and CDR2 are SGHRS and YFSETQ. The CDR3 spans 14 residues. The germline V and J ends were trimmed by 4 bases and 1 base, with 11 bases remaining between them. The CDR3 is CASSPQTGNTEAFF. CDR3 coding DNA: TGCGCCAGCAGCCCGCAAACGGGGAACACTGAAGCTTTCTTT.

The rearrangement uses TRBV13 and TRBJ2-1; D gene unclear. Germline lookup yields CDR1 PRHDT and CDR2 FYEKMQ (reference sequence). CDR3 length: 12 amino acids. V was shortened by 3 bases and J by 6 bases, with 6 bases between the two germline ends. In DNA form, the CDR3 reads TGTGCCAGCAGCTTCAGAACCAATGAGCAGTTCTTC. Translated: CASSFRTNEQFF. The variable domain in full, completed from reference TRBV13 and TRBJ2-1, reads AAGVIQSPRHLIKEKRETATLKCYPIPRHDTVYWYQQGPGQDPQFLISFYEKMQSDKGSIPDRFSAQQFSDYHSELNMSSLELGDSALYFCASSFRTNEQFFGPGTRLTVL.

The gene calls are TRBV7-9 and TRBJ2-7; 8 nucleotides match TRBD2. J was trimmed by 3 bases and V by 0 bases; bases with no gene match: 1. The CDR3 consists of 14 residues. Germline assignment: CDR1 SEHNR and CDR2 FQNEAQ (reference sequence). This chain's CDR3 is CASSLAGTSYEQYF. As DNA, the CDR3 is TGTGCCAGCAGCTTAGCCGGGACTAGCTACGAGCAGTACTTC.

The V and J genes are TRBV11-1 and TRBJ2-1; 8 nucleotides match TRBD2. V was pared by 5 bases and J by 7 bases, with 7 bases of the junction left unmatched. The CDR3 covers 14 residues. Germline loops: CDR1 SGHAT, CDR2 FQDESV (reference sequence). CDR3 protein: CASSPHGGANEQFF. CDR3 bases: TGTGCCAGCAGCCCTCACGGGGGGGCTAATGAGCAGTTCTTC.

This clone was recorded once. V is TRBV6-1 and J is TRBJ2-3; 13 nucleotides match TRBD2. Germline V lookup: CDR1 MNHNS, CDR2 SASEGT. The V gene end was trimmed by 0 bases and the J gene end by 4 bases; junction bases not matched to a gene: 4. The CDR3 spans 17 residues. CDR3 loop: CASSEALAGGFSDTQYF. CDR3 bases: TGTGCCAGCAGTGAAGCACTAGCGGGGGGGTTTTCAGATACGCAGTATTTT.

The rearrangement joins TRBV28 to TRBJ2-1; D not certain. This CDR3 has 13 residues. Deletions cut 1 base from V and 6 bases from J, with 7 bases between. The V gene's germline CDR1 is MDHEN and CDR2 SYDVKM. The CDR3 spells CASSLSRSNEQFF. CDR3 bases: TGTGCCAGCAGTTTATCCCGTTCCAATGAGCAGTTCTTC.

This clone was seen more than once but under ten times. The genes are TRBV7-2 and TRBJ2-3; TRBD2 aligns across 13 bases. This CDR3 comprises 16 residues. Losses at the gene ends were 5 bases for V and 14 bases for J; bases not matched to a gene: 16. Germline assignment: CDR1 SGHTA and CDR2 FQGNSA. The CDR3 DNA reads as TGTGCCAGCAGCCCCCGGACTAGCGGGGGACACGTAGGTTGGTATTTT. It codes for CASSPRTSGGHVGWYF. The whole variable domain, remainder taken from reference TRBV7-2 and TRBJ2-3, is GAGVSQSPSNKVTEKGKDVELRCDPISGHTALYWYRQSLGQGLEFLIYFQGNSAPDKSGLPSDRFSAERTGGSVSTLTIQRTQQEDSAVYLCASSPRTSGGHVGWYFGPGTRLTVL.

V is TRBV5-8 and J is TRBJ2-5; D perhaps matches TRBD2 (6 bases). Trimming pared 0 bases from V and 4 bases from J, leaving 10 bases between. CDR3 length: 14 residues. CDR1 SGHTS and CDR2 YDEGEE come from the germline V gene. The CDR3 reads CASSLETSIETQYF. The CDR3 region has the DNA TGTGCCAGCAGCTTGGAGACTAGTATAGAGACCCAGTACTTC.

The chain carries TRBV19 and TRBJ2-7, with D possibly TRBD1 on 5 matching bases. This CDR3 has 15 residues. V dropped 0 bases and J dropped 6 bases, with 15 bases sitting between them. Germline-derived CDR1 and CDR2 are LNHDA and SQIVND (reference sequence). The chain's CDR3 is CASSIDSLTGREQYF. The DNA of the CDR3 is TGTGCCAGTAGTATAGACTCCCTCACAGGCCGCGAGCAGTACTTC.

The CDR3 DNA follows: TGTGCCAGTAGGCGGACAGGGAAGGGAGATACGCAGTATTTT. It yields the protein CASRRTGKGDTQYF. The chain links TRBV19 to TRBJ2-3, with TRBD1 matching over 8 bases. CDR1 and CDR2 (germline): LNHDA, SQIVND (reference sequence). Trimming removed 6 bases from V and 5 bases from J; junction bases left unmatched: 7. The CDR3 is 14 residues long.

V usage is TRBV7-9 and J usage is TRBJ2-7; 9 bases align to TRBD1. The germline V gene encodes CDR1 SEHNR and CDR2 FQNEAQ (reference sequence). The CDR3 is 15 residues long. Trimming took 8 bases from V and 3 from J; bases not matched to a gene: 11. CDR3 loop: CASLLDRGTLYEQYF. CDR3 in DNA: TGTGCCAGCCTCCTTGACAGGGGGACACTCTACGAGCAGTACTTC.

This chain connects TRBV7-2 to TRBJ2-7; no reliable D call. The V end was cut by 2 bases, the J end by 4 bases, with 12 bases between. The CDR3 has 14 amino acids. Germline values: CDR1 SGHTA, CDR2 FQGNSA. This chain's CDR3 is CASSLTASGYEQYF. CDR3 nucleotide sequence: TGTGCCAGCAGCTTAACGGCTAGTGGGTACGAGCAGTACTTC.

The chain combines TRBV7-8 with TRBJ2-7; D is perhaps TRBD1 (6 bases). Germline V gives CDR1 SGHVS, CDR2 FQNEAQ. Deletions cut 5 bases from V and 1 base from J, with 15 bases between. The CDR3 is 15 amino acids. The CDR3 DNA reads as TGTGCCAGCAGCACCTGGGACACTTTTTCCTACGAGCAGTACTTC. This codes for CASSTWDTFSYEQYF.

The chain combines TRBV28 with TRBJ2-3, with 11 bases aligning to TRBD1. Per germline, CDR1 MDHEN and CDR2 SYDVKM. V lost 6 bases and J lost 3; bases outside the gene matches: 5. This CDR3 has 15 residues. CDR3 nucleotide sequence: TGTGCCAGCAGCCGGGGACAGGGGGGGACAGATACGCAGTATTTT. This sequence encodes CASSRGQGGTDTQYF.

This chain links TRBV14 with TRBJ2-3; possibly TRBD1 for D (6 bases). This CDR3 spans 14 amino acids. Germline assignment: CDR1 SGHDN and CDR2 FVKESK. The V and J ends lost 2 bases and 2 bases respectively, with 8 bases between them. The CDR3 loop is CASSQQGSTDTQYF. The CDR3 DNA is TGTGCCAGCAGCCAACAGGGGTCCACAGATACGCAGTATTTT.

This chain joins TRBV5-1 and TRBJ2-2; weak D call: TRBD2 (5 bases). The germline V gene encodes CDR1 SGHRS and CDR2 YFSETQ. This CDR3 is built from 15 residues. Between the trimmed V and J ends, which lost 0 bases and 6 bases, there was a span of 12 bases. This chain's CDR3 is CASSLEGSDAGELFF. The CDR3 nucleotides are TGCGCCAGCAGCTTGGAAGGGAGTGACGCCGGGGAGCTGTTTTTT.

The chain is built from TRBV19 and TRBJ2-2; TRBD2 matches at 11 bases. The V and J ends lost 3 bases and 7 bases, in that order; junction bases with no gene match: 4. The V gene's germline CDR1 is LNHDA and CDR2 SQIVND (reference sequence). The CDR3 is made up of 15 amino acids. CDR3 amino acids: CASSISLAGGGELFF. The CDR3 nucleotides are TGTGCCAGTAGTATTTCGCTAGCGGGGGGCGGGGAGCTGTTTTTT.

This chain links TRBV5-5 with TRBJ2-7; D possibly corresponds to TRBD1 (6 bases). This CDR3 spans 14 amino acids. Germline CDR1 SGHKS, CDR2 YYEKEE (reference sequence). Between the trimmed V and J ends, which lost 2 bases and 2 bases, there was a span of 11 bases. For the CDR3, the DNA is TGTGCCAGCAGCTTCGTCAGGGACACCTACGAGCAGTACTTC. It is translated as CASSFVRDTYEQYF.

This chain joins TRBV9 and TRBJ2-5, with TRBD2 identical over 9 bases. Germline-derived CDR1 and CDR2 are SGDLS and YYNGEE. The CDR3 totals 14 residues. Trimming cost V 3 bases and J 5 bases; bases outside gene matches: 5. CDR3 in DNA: TGTGCCAGCAGCGGAAGCGGGAGGAGGGAGACCCAGTACTTC. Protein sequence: CASSGSGRRETQYF. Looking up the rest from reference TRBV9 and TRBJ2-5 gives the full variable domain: DSGVTQTPKHLITATGQRVTLRCSPRSGDLSVYWYQQSLDQGLQFLIQYYNGEERAKGNILERFSAQQFPDLHSELNLSSLELGDSALYFCASSGSGRRETQYFGPGTRLLVL.